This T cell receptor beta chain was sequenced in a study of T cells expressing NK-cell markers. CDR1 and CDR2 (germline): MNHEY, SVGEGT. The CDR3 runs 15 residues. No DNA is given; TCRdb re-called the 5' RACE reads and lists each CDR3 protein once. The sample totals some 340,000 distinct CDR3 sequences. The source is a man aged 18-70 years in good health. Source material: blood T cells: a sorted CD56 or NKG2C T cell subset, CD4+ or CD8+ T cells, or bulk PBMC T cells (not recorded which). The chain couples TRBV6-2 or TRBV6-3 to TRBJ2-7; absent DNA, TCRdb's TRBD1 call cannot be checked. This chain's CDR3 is CASSTTLGGSYEQYF.